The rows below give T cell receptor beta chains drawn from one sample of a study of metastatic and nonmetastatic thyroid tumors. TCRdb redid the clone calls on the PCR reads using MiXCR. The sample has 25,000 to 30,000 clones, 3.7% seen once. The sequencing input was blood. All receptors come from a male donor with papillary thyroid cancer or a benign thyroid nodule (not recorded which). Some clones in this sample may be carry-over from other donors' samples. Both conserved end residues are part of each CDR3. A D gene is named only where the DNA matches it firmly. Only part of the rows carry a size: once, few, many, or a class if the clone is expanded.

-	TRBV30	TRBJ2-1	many	CAWSVKAEGEQFF	TGTGCCTGGAGTGTTAAGGCCGAGGGTGAGCAGTTCTTC
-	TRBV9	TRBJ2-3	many	CASSVKGFTDTQYF	TGTGCCAGCAGCGTAAAAGGTTTTACAGATACGCAGTATTTT
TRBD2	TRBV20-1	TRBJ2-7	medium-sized	CSAVGLAGGEQYF	TGCAGTGCGGTTGGACTAGCGGGAGGCGAGCAGTACTTC
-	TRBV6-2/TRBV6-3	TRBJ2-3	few	CASSPDYPTSGYTQYF	TGTGCCAGCAGCCCGGACTACCCCACGTCAGGGTATACGCAGTATTTT
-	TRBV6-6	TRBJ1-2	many	CASSYSGSHYGYTF	TGTGCCAGCAGTTACTCAGGGTCCCACTATGGCTACACCTTC
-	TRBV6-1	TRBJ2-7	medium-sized	CASSEVGGGPYEQYF	TGTGCCAGCAGTGAAGTTGGAGGAGGCCCCTACGAGCAGTACTTC
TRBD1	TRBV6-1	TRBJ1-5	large	CASSGTGGNQPQHF	TGTGCCAGCAGCGGGACAGGGGGCAATCAGCCCCAGCATTTT
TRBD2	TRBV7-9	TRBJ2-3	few	CASSFLVGGDTQYF	TGTGCCAGCAGCTTTCTCGTGGGGGGGGATACGCAGTATTTT
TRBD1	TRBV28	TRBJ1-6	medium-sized	CASSLGDRASSSPLHF	TGTGCCAGCAGTCTAGGGGACAGGGCGTCTAGTTCACCCCTCCACTTT
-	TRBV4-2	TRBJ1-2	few	CASSQEGKEDGYTF	TGTGCCAGCAGTCAGGAGGGAAAAGAGGATGGCTACACCTTC
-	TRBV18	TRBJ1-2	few	CASSPPGWYGYTF	TGTGCCAGCTCACCACCAGGGTGGTATGGCTACACCTTC
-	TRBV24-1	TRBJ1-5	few	CATSEGHTPFEPQHF	TGTGCCACCAGTGAGGGACATACCCCATTTGAGCCCCAGCATTTT
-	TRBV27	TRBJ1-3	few	CASSSLGLGTGNTIYF	TGTGCCAGCAGTAGCCTCGGGTTAGGGACTGGAAACACCATATATTTT
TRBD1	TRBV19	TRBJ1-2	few	CASRRGQGTPYGYTF	TGTGCCAGTAGACGCGGACAGGGGACTCCCTATGGCTACACCTTC
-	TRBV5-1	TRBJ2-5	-	CASSLFPGEGETQYF	TGCGCCAGCAGCTTGTTCCCGGGCGAAGGGGAGACCCAGTACTTC
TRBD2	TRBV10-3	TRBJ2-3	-	CAIESGGADTQYF	TGTGCCATTGAGAGCGGGGGGGCAGATACGCAGTATTTT
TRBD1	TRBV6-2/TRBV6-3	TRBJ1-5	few	CASRPTGGQPQHF	TGTGCCAGCAGACCGACAGGGGGTCAGCCCCAGCATTTT
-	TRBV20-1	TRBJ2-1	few	CSARSPTGGGENEQFF	TGCAGTGCTAGATCCCCTACCGGAGGGGGTGAGAATGAGCAGTTCTTC
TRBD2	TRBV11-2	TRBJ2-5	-	CASNSGLSGISETQYF	TGTGCCAGCAACTCGGGACTATCTGGTATATCTGAGACCCAGTACTTC
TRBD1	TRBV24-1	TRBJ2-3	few	CATSDPGQGASDTQYF	TGTGCCACCAGTGACCCGGGACAGGGGGCGTCAGATACGCAGTATTTT
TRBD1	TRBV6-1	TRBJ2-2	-	CASSERVDRVTGELFF	TGTGCCAGCAGTGAAAGGGTCGACAGGGTCACCGGGGAGCTGTTTTTT
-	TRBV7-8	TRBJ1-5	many	CASSLARDQPQHF	TGTGCCAGCAGCTTGGCCAGAGATCAGCCCCAGCATTTT
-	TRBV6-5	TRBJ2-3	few	CASSYDDTQYF	TGTGCCAGCAGTTACGACGATACGCAGTATTTT
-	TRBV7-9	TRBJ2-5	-	CASSHRRDQETQYF	TGTGCCAGCAGCCATAGGAGGGACCAAGAGACCCAATACTTC
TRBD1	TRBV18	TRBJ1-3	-	CASSPLGQGLGNTIYF	TGTGCCAGCTCACCACTGGGACAGGGGCTTGGAAACACCATATATTTT
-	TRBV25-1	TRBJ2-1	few	CASSWGSYNEQFF	TGTGCCAGCAGTTGGGGGTCCTACAATGAGCAGTTCTTC
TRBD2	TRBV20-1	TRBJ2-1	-	CSLAGEHIYNEQFF	TGCAGCTTAGCGGGAGAACACATTTACAATGAGCAGTTCTTC
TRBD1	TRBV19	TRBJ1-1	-	CASSARQGVRTEAFF	TGTGCCAGTAGTGCCCGACAGGGGGTAAGAACTGAAGCCTTCTTT
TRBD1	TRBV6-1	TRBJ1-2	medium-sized	CASSEATGGWGYTF	TGTGCCAGCAGTGAGGCCACAGGGGGCTGGGGCTACACCTTC
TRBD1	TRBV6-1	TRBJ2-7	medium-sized	CASTSMWGQGSYEQYF	TGTGCCAGTACTTCTATGTGGGGACAGGGCTCCTACGAGCAGTACTTC
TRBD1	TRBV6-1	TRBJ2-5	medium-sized	CASSEPDRGFGETQYF	TGTGCCAGCAGTGAGCCCGACAGGGGCTTTGGGGAGACCCAGTACTTC
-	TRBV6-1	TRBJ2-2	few	CASTSGATGELFF	TGTGCCAGCACCTCCGGGGCCACCGGGGAGCTGTTTTTT
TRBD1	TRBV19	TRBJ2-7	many	CASSIGTENYEQYF	TGTGCCAGTAGTATCGGGACAGAAAACTACGAGCAGTACTTC
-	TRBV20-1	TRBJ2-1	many	CSARDLKTPEYNEQFF	TGCAGTGCTAGAGATCTAAAAACACCGGAATACAATGAGCAGTTCTTC
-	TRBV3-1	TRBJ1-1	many	CASSFGGTEAFF	TGTGCCAGCAGCTTCGGAGGTACTGAAGCTTTCTTT
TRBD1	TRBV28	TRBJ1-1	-	CASSYFGTGAGAFF	TGTGCCAGCAGTTATTTTGGGACAGGGGCAGGGGCTTTCTTT
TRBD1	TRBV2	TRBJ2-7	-	CARDRDEQYF	TGTGCCAGGGACAGGGACGAGCAGTACTTC
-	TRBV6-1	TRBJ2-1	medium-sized	CASSEEQLGLSYNEQFF	TGTGCCAGCAGTGAGGAACAATTGGGGTTATCCTACAATGAGCAGTTCTTC
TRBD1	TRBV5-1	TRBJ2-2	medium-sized	CASSRQGADTGELFF	TGCGCCAGCAGCCGACAGGGAGCGGACACCGGGGAGCTGTTTTTT
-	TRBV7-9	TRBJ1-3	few	CASSPPRLGARGNTIYF	TGTGCCAGCAGCCCCCCCCGACTGGGGGCTCGCGGAAACACCATATATTTT
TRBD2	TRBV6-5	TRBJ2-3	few	CASSCQWAGDSDTQYF	TGTGCCAGCAGTTGCCAGTGGGCGGGAGATTCAGATACGCAGTATTTT
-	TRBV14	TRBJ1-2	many	CASSQGRQTGYTF	TGTGCCAGCAGCCAAGGGAGGCAGACCGGCTACACCTTC
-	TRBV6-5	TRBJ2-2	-	CASSTSPNTGGLFF	TGTGCCAGCAGTACTAGTCCGAACACCGGGGGGCTGTTTTTT
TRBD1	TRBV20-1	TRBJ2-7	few	CSARRTGSYEQYF	TGCAGTGCTAGACGGACAGGGAGCTACGAGCAGTACTTC
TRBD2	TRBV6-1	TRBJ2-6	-	CASSVGSASGFSGANVLTF	TGTGCCAGCAGTGTAGGGTCGGCTAGCGGATTCTCTGGGGCCAACGTCCTGACTTTC
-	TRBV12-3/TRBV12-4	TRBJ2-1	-	CASSSHIRGRDEQFF	TGTGCCAGCAGTTCCCACATCAGGGGACGTGATGAGCAGTTCTTC
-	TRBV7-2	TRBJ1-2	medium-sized	CASSPVTGSYGYTF	TGTGCCAGCAGCCCCGTTACAGGGAGTTATGGCTACACCTTC
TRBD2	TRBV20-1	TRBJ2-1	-	CSADLVAGEGHEQFF	TGCAGTGCAGACCTTGTAGCGGGAGAGGGCCATGAGCAGTTCTTC
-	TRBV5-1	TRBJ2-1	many	CASSLGERSRLGEQFF	TGCGCCAGCAGCTTGGGGGAGCGGTCAAGGCTTGGTGAGCAGTTCTTC
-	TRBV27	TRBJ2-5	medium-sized	CASSAPGHTGTQYF	TGTGCCAGCAGTGCACCGGGACACACCGGGACCCAGTACTTC
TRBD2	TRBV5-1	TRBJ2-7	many	CASSLAGLAGVNEQYF	TGCGCCAGCAGCTTGGCCGGGCTAGCGGGAGTAAACGAGCAGTACTTC
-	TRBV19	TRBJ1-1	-	CASSIGRGNTEAFF	TGTGCCAGTAGTATAGGGAGAGGGAACACTGAAGCTTTCTTT
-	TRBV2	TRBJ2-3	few	CASSPLLEVSTQYF	TGTGCCAGCAGTCCGTTACTAGAAGTCAGTACGCAGTATTTT
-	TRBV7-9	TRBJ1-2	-	CASSLAGKAAHGHTF	TGTGCCAGCAGCTTAGCAGGGAAAGCGGCACATGGCCACACCTTC
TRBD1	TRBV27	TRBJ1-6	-	CASSSSGQGARNSPLHF	TGTGCCAGCAGTTCCTCCGGACAGGGGGCGCGTAATTCACCCCTCCACTTT
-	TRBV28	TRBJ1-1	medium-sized	CASSHPRGKENTEAFF	TGTGCCAGCAGCCACCCAAGAGGAAAGGAGAACACTGAAGCTTTCTTT
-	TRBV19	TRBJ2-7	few	CASSGVFAGPYEQYF	TGTGCCAGTAGCGGGGTGTTTGCGGGCCCCTACGAGCAGTACTTC
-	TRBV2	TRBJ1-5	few	CESSEGYPSNQPQHF	TGTGAAAGCAGTGAGGGCTACCCCAGCAATCAGCCCCAGCATTTT
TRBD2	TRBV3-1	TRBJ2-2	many	CASTGREGAGELFF	TGTGCAAGCACAGGGCGGGAGGGGGCCGGGGAGCTGTTTTTT
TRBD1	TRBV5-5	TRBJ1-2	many	CASSWTTGQGRGYTF	TGTGCCAGCAGCTGGACGACGGGACAGGGCAGGGGCTACACCTTC